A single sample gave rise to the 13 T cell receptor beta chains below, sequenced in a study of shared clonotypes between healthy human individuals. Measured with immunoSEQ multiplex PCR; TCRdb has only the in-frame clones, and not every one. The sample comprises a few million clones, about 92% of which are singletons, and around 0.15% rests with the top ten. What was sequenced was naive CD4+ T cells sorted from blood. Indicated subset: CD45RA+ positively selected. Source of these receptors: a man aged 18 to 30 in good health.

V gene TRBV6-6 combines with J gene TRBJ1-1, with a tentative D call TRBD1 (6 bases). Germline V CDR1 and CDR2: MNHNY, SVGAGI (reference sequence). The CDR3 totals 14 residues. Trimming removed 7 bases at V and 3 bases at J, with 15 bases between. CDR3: CASTWGHRDTEAFF. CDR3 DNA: TGTGCCAGCACGTGGGGGCATAGGGACACTGAAGCTTTCTTT.

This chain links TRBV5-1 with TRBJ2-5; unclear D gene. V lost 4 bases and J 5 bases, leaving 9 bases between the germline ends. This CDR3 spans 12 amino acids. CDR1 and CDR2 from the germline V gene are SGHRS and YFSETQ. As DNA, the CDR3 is TGCGCCAGCAGCACGAATTTGGAGACCCAGTACTTC. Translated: CASSTNLETQYF.

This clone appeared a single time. Here the CDR3 reads CASSFGLAGTGELFF. In DNA, the CDR3 is TGTGCCAGCAGCTTTGGACTAGCGGGGACCGGGGAGCTGTTTTTT. The chain is built from TRBV7-6 and TRBJ2-2; 12 positions match TRBD2. The V gene's germline CDR1 is SGHVS and CDR2 FNYEAQ. This CDR3 has 15 amino acids. The J segment lost 5 bases and the V segment lost 3 bases, leaving 1 base of the junction unmatched. Complete variable domain (other parts from reference TRBV7-6 and TRBJ2-2): GAGVSQSPRYKVTKRGQDVALRCDPISGHVSLYWYRQALGQGPEFLTYFNYEAQQDKSGLPNDRFSAERPEGSISTLTIQRTEQRDSAMYRCASSFGLAGTGELFFGEGSRLTVL.

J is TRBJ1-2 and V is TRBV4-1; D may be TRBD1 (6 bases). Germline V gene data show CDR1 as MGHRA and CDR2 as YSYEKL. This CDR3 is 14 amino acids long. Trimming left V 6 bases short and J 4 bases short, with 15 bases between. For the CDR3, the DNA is TGCGCCAGCAGTCCACAGGGAGATGGCTATGGCTACACCTTC. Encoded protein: CASSPQGDGYGYTF.

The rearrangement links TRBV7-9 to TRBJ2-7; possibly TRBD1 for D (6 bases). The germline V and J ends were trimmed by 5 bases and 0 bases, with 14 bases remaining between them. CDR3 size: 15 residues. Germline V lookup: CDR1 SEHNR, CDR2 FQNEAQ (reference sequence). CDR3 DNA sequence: TGTGCCAGCAGCATCACAGGGAAGGCCTCCTACGAGCAGTACTTC. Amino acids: CASSITGKASYEQYF.

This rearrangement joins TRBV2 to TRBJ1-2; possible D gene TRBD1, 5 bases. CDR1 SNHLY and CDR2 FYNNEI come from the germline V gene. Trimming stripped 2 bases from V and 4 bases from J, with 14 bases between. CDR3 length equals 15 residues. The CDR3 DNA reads TGTGCCAGCAGTGAACAGGGAACTGCCCCCTATGGCTACACCTTC. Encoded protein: CASSEQGTAPYGYTF.

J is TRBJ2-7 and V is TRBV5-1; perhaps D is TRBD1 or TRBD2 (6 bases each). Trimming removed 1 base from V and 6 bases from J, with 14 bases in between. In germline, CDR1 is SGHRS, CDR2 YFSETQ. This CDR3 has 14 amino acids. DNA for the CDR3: TGCGCCAGCAGCTTGCTTGAGGGGGGCGGCGAGCAGTACTTC. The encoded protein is CASSLLEGGGEQYF.

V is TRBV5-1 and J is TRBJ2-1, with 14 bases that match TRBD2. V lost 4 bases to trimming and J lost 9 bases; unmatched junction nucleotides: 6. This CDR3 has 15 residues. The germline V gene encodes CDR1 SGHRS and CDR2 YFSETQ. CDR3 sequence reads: CASSTGTSGGAEQFF. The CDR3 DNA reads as TGCGCCAGCAGCACCGGGACTAGCGGGGGCGCTGAGCAGTTCTTC.

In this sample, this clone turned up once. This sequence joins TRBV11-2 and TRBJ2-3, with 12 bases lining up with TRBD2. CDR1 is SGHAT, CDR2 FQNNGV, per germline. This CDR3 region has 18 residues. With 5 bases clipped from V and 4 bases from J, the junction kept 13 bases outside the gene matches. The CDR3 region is CASSPIGLAGGGADTQYF. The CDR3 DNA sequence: TGTGCCAGCAGCCCCATCGGGCTAGCGGGGGGGGGAGCAGATACGCAGTATTTT. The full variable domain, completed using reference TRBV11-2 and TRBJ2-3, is EAGVAQSPRYKIIEKRQSVAFWCNPISGHATLYWYQQILGQGPKLLIQFQNNGVVDDSQLPKDRFSAERLKGVDSTLKIQPAKLEDSAVYLCASSPIGLAGGGADTQYFGPGTRLTVL.

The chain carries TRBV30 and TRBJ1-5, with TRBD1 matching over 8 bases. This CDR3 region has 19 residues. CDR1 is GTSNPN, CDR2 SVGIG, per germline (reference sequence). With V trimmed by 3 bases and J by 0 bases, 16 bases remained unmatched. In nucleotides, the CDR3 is TGTGCCTGGAGCCCCGGACAGGGCACTTACCTCTATAGCAATCAGCCCCAGCATTTT. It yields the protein CAWSPGQGTYLYSNQPQHF.

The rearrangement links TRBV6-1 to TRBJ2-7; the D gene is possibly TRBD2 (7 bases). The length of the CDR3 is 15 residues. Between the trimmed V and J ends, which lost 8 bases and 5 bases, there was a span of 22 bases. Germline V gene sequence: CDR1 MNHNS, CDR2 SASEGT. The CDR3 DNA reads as TGTGCCAGCCGAAGTCCTGGGGGGGGCTACGACGAGCAGTACTTC. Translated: CASRSPGGGYDEQYF.

The CDR3 reads CASSQRNEKLFF. The CDR3 DNA reads TGTGCCAGCAGCCAAAGAAATGAAAAACTGTTTTTT. The chain is built from TRBV14 and TRBJ1-4; D call uncertain. V lost 2 bases, J lost 5 bases, and 3 bases lay in between. The germline V gene has CDR1 SGHDN and CDR2 FVKESK. The CDR3 contains 12 residues.

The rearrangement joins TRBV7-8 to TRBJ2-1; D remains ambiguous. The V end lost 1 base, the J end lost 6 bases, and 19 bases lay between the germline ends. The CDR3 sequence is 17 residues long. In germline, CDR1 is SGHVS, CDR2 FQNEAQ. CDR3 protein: CASSLDVPARGFNEQFF. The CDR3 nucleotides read TGTGCCAGCAGCTTAGATGTGCCAGCTAGAGGATTCAATGAGCAGTTCTTC.